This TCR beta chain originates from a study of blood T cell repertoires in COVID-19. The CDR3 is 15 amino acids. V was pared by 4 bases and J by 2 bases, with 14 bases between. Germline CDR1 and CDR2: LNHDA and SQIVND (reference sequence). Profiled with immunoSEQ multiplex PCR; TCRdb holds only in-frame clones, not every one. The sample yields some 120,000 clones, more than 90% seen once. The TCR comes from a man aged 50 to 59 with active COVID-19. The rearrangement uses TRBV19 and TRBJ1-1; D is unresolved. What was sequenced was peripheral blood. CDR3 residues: CASSSWQEVNTEAFF. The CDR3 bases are TGTGCCAGTAGTAGTTGGCAGGAGGTAAACACTGAAGCTTTCTTT.